These T cell receptor beta chains were read from a single sample in a study of T cells in Graves' hyperthyroidism and ophthalmopathy. TCRdb analysed the multiplex PCR reads with MiXCR anew, one entry per CDR3 protein. The table includes approximately 400,000 distinct CDR3 sequences, 19% detected once. Sequencing was carried out using blood. The receptors stem from a woman aged 18-35 years with Graves' hyperthyroidism. Each CDR3 is given with its conserved first and last residue. Fields, in order: CDR3 protein, V gene, J gene.

CSVEDPVYGGNYGYTF	TRBV29-1	TRBJ1-2
CASSQDHQGLSGNTIYF	TRBV4-1	TRBJ1-3
CATSETGFYGYTF	TRBV24-1	TRBJ1-2
CASSPLQGPDTQYF	TRBV6-1	TRBJ2-3
CASSVRPLYGYTF	TRBV2	TRBJ1-2
CASSSVRGPKLGETQYF	TRBV11-2	TRBJ2-5
CASSLFRGGETQYF	TRBV27	TRBJ2-5
CSASVGTDYQPQHF	TRBV20-1	TRBJ1-5
CASAGTGFNQPQHF	TRBV2	TRBJ1-5
CSASSYVDSNQPQHF	TRBV20-1	TRBJ1-5
CSAREGAALSSGNTIYF	TRBV20-1	TRBJ1-3
CASSPAPLELNTEAFF	TRBV18	TRBJ1-1
CASSPGYGKNIQYF	TRBV4-1	TRBJ2-4
CASTGGQEDHEQYF	TRBV12-3/TRBV12-4	TRBJ2-7
CASSFVDQPQHF	TRBV12-3/TRBV12-4	TRBJ1-5
CASSTRAGLNYGYTF	TRBV28	TRBJ1-2
CASSLSGEEETQYF	TRBV12-3/TRBV12-4	TRBJ2-5
CAISTGGAGTGELFF	TRBV19	TRBJ2-2
CASSRSANQPQHF	TRBV6-5	TRBJ1-5
CASSEADMNTEAFF	TRBV6-1	TRBJ1-1
CASSNRDYGYTF	TRBV3-1	TRBJ1-2
CASSFHRAALNTEAFF	TRBV28	TRBJ1-1
CASSYSSHEQYF	TRBV6-2/TRBV6-3	TRBJ2-7
CAISESGIFGKMVNYGYTF	TRBV10-3	TRBJ1-2
CASSQHRDRGLNTEAFF	TRBV3-1	TRBJ1-1
CASTGTENTEAFF	TRBV12-3/TRBV12-4	TRBJ1-1
CASRDRMGLDYGYTF	TRBV6-2/TRBV6-3	TRBJ1-2
CAIEGHLNTEAFF	TRBV10-3	TRBJ1-1
CASSLDRDNGYTF	TRBV7-8	TRBJ1-2
CASSQAFQASYEQYF	TRBV14	TRBJ2-7
CASRDMTGAGSYEQYF	TRBV6-1	TRBJ2-7
CASSVRTSGDSYSYEQYF	TRBV5-1	TRBJ2-7
CAISDAVNTEAFF	TRBV10-3	TRBJ1-1
CASSLYGQGLYEQYF	TRBV11-2	TRBJ2-7
CASRVTRDAEAFF	TRBV6-1	TRBJ1-1
CAWSRGPNEKLFF	TRBV30	TRBJ1-4
CASSVGPSLNQPQHF	TRBV9	TRBJ1-5
CASSLGVINQPQHF	TRBV12-3/TRBV12-4	TRBJ1-5
CASSLTLADGELFF	TRBV2	TRBJ2-2
CAGPQGTEAFF	TRBV19	TRBJ1-1
CASSLDLGATETQYF	TRBV5-1	TRBJ2-5
CASSPGTSGGRQYF	TRBV7-8	TRBJ2-7
CASSLTSGRSKNIQYF	TRBV28	TRBJ2-4
CATHKYPYEQYF	TRBV10-2	TRBJ2-7
CASSFMGQETQYF	TRBV13	TRBJ2-5
CASSLHPDRGEQYF	TRBV3-1	TRBJ2-7
CASSALPSTEAFF	TRBV6-1	TRBJ1-1
CAWSDGVGKAFF	TRBV30	TRBJ1-1
CASTTTVGIEAFF	TRBV12-3/TRBV12-4	TRBJ1-1
CATSGPGNTIYF	TRBV24-1	TRBJ1-3
CSARVLHRGGQVRFKETQYF	TRBV20-1	TRBJ2-5
CASRGGETQYF	TRBV12-3/TRBV12-4	TRBJ2-5
CASSAYRGRGGELFF	TRBV11-2	TRBJ2-2
CASSSQTGAFVYGYTF	TRBV4-1	TRBJ1-2
CASSLAGGTSEPQHF	TRBV7-9	TRBJ1-5
CASGGVGGYTF	TRBV6-1	TRBJ1-2
CASGEKSGANVLTF	TRBV3-1	TRBJ2-6
CASSSGGRPYEQYF	TRBV7-9	TRBJ2-7